This T cell receptor (beta chain) was identified in a study of shared clonotypes between healthy human individuals. After removal of 8 bases from V and 5 bases from J, the junction contained 10 bases not matched to a gene. The CDR3 covers 15 residues. CDR1 is MNHNS and CDR2 is SASEGT in the germline V gene. The table came from immunoSEQ multiplex PCR; TCRdb's copy has only in-frame clones and leaves some out. The sample includes 1,400,000 or so clones, approximately 98.5% of them seen just once. The receptor was isolated from a man between 25 and 39 years old in good health. V usage is TRBV6-1 and J usage is TRBJ2-2; 8 nucleotides align to TRBD1. The sequenced material came from naive CD4+ T cells sorted from blood. The subset was: CD45RA+ positively selected. The CDR3 reads CASSGPGGLTGELFF. For the CDR3, the DNA is TGTGCCAGCTCTGGGCCAGGGGGCTTAACCGGGGAGCTGTTTTTT.